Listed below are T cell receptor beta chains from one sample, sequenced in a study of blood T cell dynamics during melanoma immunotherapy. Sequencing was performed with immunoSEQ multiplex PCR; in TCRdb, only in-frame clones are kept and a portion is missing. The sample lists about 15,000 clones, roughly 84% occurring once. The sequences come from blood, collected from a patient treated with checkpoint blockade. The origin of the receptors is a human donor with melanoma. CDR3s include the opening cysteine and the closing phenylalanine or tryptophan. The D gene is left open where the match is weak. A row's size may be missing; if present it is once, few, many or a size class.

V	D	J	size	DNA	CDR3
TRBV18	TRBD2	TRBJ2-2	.	TGTGCCAGCTCACCCAAGAACCCTAGCGGGTCGAACACCGGGGAGCTGTTTTTT	CASSPKNPSGSNTGELFF
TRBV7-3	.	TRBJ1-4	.	TGTGCCAGCAGCTTCAGGGCCGGTGAAAAACTGTTTTTT	CASSFRAGEKLFF
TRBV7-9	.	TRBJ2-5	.	TGTGCCAGCAGCTTTGGTGGAGGCGAGACCCAGTACTTC	CASSFGGGETQYF
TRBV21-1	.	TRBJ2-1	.	TGTGCCAGCAGCAAAAGGAGGTCGGGTTCCTCAACCCGCTCCTACAATGAGCAGTTCTTC	CASSKRRSGSSTRSYNEQFF
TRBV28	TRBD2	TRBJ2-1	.	TGTGCCAGCAGTCTCCCGGGGGGGAGGTGGAATGAGCAGTTCTTC	CASSLPGGRWNEQFF
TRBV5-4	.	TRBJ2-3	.	TGTGCCAGCAGCTGGGACGTTGGGTTGGGAGATACGCAGTATTTT	CASSWDVGLGDTQYF
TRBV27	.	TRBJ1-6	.	TGTGCCAGCAGTCGGGGCAGGGCCATTAATTCACCCCTCCACTTT	CASSRGRAINSPLHF
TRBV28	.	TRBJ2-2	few	TGTGCCAGCACAAAGGAAGGCCGGAACACCGGGGAGCTGTTTTTT	CASTKEGRNTGELFF
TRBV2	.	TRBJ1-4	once	TGTGCCAGCATGGGAGATACGGAGCGGGAAAAACTGTTTTTT	CASMGDTEREKLFF
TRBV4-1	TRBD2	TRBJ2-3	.	TGCGCCAGCAGCCAACGGAGTAGCGGGACCTCAGATACGCAGTATTTT	CASSQRSSGTSDTQYF
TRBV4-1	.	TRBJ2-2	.	TGCGCCAGCAGCCAAGAGGGGGTCTCCGGTGGGCGGGGGGAGCTGTTTTTT	CASSQEGVSGGRGELFF
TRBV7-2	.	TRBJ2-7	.	TGTGCCAGCAGCTTAAGGGGGGACACTATCTACGAGCAGTACTTC	CASSLRGDTIYEQYF
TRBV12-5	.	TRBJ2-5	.	TGTGCTAGTGGTCAAGGCGCTGGGGCCCAGTACTTC	CASGQGAGAQYF
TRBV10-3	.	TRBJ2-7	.	TGTGCCACCGGCCGGGAGAACCTCTACGAGCAGTACTTC	CATGRENLYEQYF
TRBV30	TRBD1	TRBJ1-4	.	TGTGCCTGGAGTCCCTTAGGGGCAGGGGGTGAAAAACTGTTTTTT	CAWSPLGAGGEKLFF
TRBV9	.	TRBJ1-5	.	TGTGCCAGCAGCTGGAGGTTCTTTCCCCCTCCCACGCATTTT	CASSWRFFPPPTHF
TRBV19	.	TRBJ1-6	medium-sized	TGTGCCAGTAGTATCATCAGGGACGGTTCACCCCTCCACTTT	CASSIIRDGSPLHF
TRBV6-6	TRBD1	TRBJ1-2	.	TGTGCCAGCAGCATGGGACAGGGAACTTATGGCTACACCTTC	CASSMGQGTYGYTF
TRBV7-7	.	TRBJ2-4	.	TGTGCCAGCGCCTTAGACAGATTAGCCAAAAACATTCAGTACTTC	CASALDRLAKNIQYF
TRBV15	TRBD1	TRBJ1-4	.	TGTGCCACCAGCGGGGGACAGGGCCCTAATGAAAAACTGTTTTTT	CATSGGQGPNEKLFF
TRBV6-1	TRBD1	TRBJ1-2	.	TGTGCCAGCAGTGAAGGTCCTGAGACAGGGTATATTGCTAACTATGGCTACACCTTC	CASSEGPETGYIANYGYTF
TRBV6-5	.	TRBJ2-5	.	TGTGCCAGCAGCCTAAAAGAGACCCAGTACTTC	CASSLKETQYF
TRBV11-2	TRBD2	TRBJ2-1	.	TGTGCCAGCAGCCAAGGGACTAGCGGGAGAGCCTACAATGAGCAGTTCTTC	CASSQGTSGRAYNEQFF
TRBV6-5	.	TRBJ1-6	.	TGTGCCAGCAGTCCTCGGGACCATAATTCACCCCTCCACTTT	CASSPRDHNSPLHF
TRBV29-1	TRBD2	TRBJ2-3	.	TGCAGCGTTGAAGGGGGGACTAGCGGGGCCACAGATACGCAGTATTTT	CSVEGGTSGATDTQYF
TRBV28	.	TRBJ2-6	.	TGTGCCAGCAGTGGGTCTGGGGTTGGGGCCAACGTCCTGACTTTC	CASSGSGVGANVLTF
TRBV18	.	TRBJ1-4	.	TGTGCCAGCTCAATCTCATTCGGGTCTACTAATGAAAAACTGTTTTTT	CASSISFGSTNEKLFF
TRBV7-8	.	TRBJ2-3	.	TGTGCCATCCGTGGGACGGGAGATACGCAGTATTTT	CAIRGTGDTQYF
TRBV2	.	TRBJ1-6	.	TGTGCCAGCAGTGTCTCCGGCCCCTCACCCCTCCACTTT	CASSVSGPSPLHF
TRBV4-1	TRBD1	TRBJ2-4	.	TGCGCCAGCAGCCAAATCGGACAGGGGTCACTCAAAAACATTCAGTACTTC	CASSQIGQGSLKNIQYF